What follows describes a single T cell receptor (beta chain). The ends lost 2 bases at V and 4 bases at J; junction bases unmatched: 7. CDR3 size: 16 residues. CDR1 is ENHRY and CDR2 is SYGVKD in the germline V gene. This sample is part of a study of blood T cells in healthy people across ages. Primers used in a second PCR of roughly 6 to 12 cycles were a sample-barcoded 5' primer and a J-beta primer mix. Template switching added a 12-random-nucleotide identifier to every cDNA molecule. All samples yielded 3 million or more CDR3-containing paired-end reads. TCRdb reprocessed the 5' RACE reads with MiXCR, giving one entry per CDR3 protein. The table includes more than 650,000 distinct CDR3 sequences, 53% detected once.

What was sequenced was blood. The sequence was collected from a man older than 75 in good health. The chain links TRBV10-3 to TRBJ2-2; TRBD2 agrees at 7 bases. The CDR3 DNA sequence: TGTGCCATCAGTGAGCGTCCGGGAGGCACCACCGGGGAGCTGTTTTTT. Translation: CAISERPGGTTGELFF.